Listed here are 10 T cell receptor beta chains from one sample, sequenced in a study of blood T cell repertoires in COVID-19. Repertoires were generated with immunoSEQ multiplex PCR, while TCRdb's copy carries only in-frame clones and drops some. The sample carries 300,000 to 450,000 clones, 85% recorded once. Sequencing input: peripheral blood. These receptors came from a woman aged 18-29 years with acute or convalescent COVID-19.

The chain carries TRBV28 and TRBJ1-4; 7 nucleotides align to TRBD1. Germline-derived CDR1 and CDR2 are MDHEN and SYDVKM. V lost 2 bases and J lost 7; bases outside the gene matches: 1. The CDR3 consists of 13 residues. Here the CDR3 DNA reads TGTGCCAGCAGTTTAAACAGGGGTGAAAAACTGTTTTTT. This sequence encodes CASSLNRGEKLFF.

The chain carries TRBV19 and TRBJ1-6, with 7 bases identical to TRBD1. The germline CDR1 and CDR2 sequences are LNHDA and SQIVND (reference sequence). Losses at the gene ends were 7 bases for V and 9 bases for J; bases not matched to a gene: 12. CDR3 size: 15 residues. Here the CDR3 reads CASTMEGGAGSPLHF. CDR3 in DNA: TGTGCCAGTACCATGGAAGGGGGCGCGGGTTCACCCCTCCACTTT.

The V call is TRBV6-5, the J call TRBJ1-2; no reliable D call. The CDR3 covers 11 residues. The germline V gene encodes CDR1 MNHEY and CDR2 SVGAGI. V shed 5 bases and J shed 4 bases, with 5 bases lying between them. The CDR3 region is CASSPFYGYTF. CDR3 nucleotides: TGTGCCAGCAGTCCCTTCTATGGCTACACCTTC.

This chain joins TRBV19 and TRBJ1-1; no firm D call. CDR1 and CDR2 (germline): LNHDA, SQIVND (reference sequence). This CDR3 is 11 amino acids long. V lost 4 bases and J lost 8, with 8 bases in between. The CDR3 sequence is CASSKRWEAFF. In nucleotides, the CDR3 is TGTGCCAGTAGTAAGAGGTGGGAAGCTTTCTTT.

The rearrangement uses TRBV5-6 and TRBJ2-7, with no clear D. V was trimmed by 0 bases and J by 6 bases, leaving 10 bases between them. This CDR3 region has 13 residues. The germline CDR1 and CDR2 sequences are SGHDT and YYEEEE. The CDR3: CASSLGLVSEQYF. CDR3 DNA sequence: TGTGCCAGCAGCTTGGGGTTAGTTTCCGAGCAGTACTTC.

The genes are TRBV3-1 (or the pseudogene TRBV3-2) and TRBJ2-3, with 11 bases matching TRBD2. This CDR3 is built from 16 residues. Germline CDR1 is LGHDT and CDR2 is YNNKEL (reference sequence). The junction had 7 bases not matched to a gene; V was cut back by 2 bases and J by 6 bases. CDR3 nucleotides: TGTGCCAGCAGCCAAATGACTAGCGGGAAGGGGGATACGCAGTATTTT. Its protein product is CASSQMTSGKGDTQYF.

V is TRBV6-5 and J is TRBJ1-1; TRBD1 agrees at 8 bases. The CDR3 is 15 amino acids. The J segment lost 5 bases and the V segment lost 4 bases, leaving 9 bases of the junction unmatched. The germline CDR1 and CDR2 sequences are MNHEY and SVGAGI. Here the CDR3 reads CASSSPRGRGTEAFF. The DNA for the CDR3 is TGTGCCAGCAGTTCCCCCAGGGGGCGCGGGACTGAAGCTTTCTTT.

The rearrangement links TRBV5-1 to TRBJ1-3, with D unresolved. Germline assignment: CDR1 SGHRS and CDR2 YFSETQ. Trimming cost V 0 bases and J 3 bases, with 10 bases left between them. This CDR3 spans 15 amino acids. DNA for the CDR3: TGCGCCAGCAGCTTGGAGGCGGCTGATGGAAACACCATATATTTT. Amino acid sequence: CASSLEAADGNTIYF.

This clone has only a few counts. The chain recombines TRBV27 with TRBJ1-2; D might be TRBD1 (5 bases). Germline V CDR1 and CDR2: MNHEY, SMNVEV (reference sequence). CDR3 length: 14 residues. V lost 5 bases and J lost 1, with 11 bases in between. As DNA, the CDR3 is TGTGCCAGCAGTCCCGACAGAAGTAACTATGGCTACACCTTC. This encodes CASSPDRSNYGYTF.

The rearrangement uses TRBV4-1 and TRBJ2-3; D perhaps matches TRBD2 (6 bases). The germline gives CDR1 MGHRA, CDR2 YSYEKL. Trimming shortened V by 4 bases and J by 11 bases, and 16 bases separated the two germline ends. The CDR3 has 13 residues. The CDR3 is CASSRGGAGEQYF. The CDR3 DNA follows: TGCGCCAGCAGCCGAGGAGGGGCCGGAGAGCAGTATTTT.